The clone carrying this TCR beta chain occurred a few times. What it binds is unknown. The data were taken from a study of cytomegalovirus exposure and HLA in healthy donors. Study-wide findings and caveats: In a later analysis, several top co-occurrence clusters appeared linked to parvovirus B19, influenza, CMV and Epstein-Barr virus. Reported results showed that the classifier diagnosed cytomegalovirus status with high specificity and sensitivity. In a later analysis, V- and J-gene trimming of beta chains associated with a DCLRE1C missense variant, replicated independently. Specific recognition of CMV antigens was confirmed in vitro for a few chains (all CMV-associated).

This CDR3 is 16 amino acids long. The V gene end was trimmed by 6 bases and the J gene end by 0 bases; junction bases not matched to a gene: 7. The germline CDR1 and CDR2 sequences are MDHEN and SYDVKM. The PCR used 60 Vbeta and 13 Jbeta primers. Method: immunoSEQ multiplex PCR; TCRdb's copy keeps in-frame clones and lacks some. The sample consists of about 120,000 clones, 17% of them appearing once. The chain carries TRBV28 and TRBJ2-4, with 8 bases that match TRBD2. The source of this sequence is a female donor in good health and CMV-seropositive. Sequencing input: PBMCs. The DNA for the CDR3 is TGTGCCAGCAGCTCTTTGAGCGGGGGAGCCAAAAACATTCAGTACTTC. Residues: CASSSLSGGAKNIQYF.